This TCR beta chain is drawn from a study of blood T cell repertoires in COVID-19 (dated by TCRdb to 2019 to 2021). Some background on the complete study: The collaborator samples originated in the United States, Italy and Spain and spanned the acute and convalescent phases of COVID-19. The sample metadata nearly always contained a de-identified subject ID, COVID-19 status, age in years and sex. The prospective study material was composed of cDNA or gDNA derived from T cells, B-cell-depleted T cells, or PBMCs. The samples were drawn from two sources: the first 160 participants of the ongoing ImmuneRACE study, and fewer than 1,500 subjects contributed by 6 global collaborators. Deeply sampled blood TCRbeta repertoires from subjects exposed to, actively infected with, or recovered from COVID-19 were included in the dataset. HLA class I and class II types, where available, came from metadata supplied by the sample provider rather than from assay-based typing. The repertoires were released in a freely available public database meant as a resource for research on the immune response to SARS-CoV-2.

TCRbeta CDR3 regions were amplified from genomic DNA by means of the immunoSEQ Assay, a bias-controlled multiplex PCR. The source study handled its data this way. The number of nucleated cells in each sample was estimated by amplification of reference gene primers within the assay. To quantify the absolute abundance of each unique TCRbeta CDR3 rearrangement, sequence reads were collapsed and filtered. For each sample, productive Simpson clonality was calculated as the square root of Simpson's diversity index over productive rearrangements. TCRdb obtained this table from immuneACCESS and retained in-frame rearrangements with V and J assigned. These tables miss some clones; where compared with another copy, unresolved V genes account for less than half of the shortfall, and the remainder is unexplained. That table furnishes V, J and clone size, whereas the DNA furnished D and trimming. The sample profile shows 200,000 to 250,000 clones; around nine tenths of them were found once. The ten largest clones add up to 1.5% of the sample.

Whole blood was collected in K2EDTA tubes by collaborating institutions according to the institutions' own protocols. Collaborator samples were shipped for TCRbeta analysis as frozen whole blood, isolated PBMCs, or DNA extracted from either sample type. To note about this clone: Its binding antigen is unknown. Qualities for individual bases were not recorded, and no much larger clone is one base off.

Beyond this particular receptor, the publication reports: The quantity of clinical and demographic metadata differed by source and by participant and was supplied without curation.

The TCR was taken from a man younger than 35 with active or convalescent COVID-19. The sample consisted of peripheral blood.

This receptor carries the CDR3 CASSEWERGKQPQHF. In nucleotides, the sequence is TGTGCCAGCAGTGAATGGGAGAGAGGGAAGCAGCCCCAGCATTTT. In this chain, TRBV6-1 is recombined with TRBJ1-5, with the D gene not confidently named. The V and J ends are trimmed by 2 bases and 7 bases, leaving 15 bases between them. CDR1 and CDR2, per the germline V gene, are MNHNS and SASEGT. The CDR3 spans 15 residues, from the cysteine through the phenylalanine. Here the CDR3 DNA is all that survives: 45 bases in frame from base 1.